This T cell receptor beta chain was identified during a study of T cell repertoires in cytomegalovirus infection. TCRdb reanalysed the reads using MiXCR and keeps one entry per CDR3 protein. Of around 710,000 distinct CDR3 sequences in the sample, about 27% were seen once. The germline gives CDR1 MNHNS, CDR2 SASEGT. Trimming left V 0 bases short and J 4 bases short, with 12 bases between. The CDR3 is made up of 15 amino acids. As regards this clonotype: Its antigen remains unknown.

This clonotype originated in a human donor in good health (CMV status not recorded). Some clones in this sample may be carry-over from other donors' samples. J is TRBJ1-2 and V is TRBV6-1; D might be TRBD1 (5 bases). This specimen consisted of cultured CD8+ T cells from PBMCs, obtained from culture after CMV antigen stimulation. CDR3 sequence: CASSEALRGIYGYTF. CDR3 in DNA: TGTGCCAGCAGTGAAGCGCTTCGGGGGATCTATGGCTACACCTTC.